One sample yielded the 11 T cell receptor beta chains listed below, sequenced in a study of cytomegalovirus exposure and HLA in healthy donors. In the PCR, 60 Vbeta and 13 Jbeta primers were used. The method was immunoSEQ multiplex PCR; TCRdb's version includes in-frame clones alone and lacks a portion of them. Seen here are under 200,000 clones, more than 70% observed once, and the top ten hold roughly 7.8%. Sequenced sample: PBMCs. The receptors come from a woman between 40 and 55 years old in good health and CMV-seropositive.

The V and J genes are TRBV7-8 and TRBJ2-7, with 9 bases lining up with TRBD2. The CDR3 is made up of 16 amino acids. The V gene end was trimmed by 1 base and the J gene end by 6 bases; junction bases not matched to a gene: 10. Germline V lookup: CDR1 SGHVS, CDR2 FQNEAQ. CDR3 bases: TGTGCCAGCAGCTTAGGTTCCGGGACTAGCACTTTCGAGCAGTACTTC. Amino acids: CASSLGSGTSTFEQYF.

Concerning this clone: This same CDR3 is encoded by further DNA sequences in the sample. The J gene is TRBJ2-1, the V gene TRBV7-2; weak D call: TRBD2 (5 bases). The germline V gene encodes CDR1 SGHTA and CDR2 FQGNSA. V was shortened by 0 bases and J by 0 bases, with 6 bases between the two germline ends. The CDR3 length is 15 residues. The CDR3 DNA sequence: TGTGCCAGCAGCTTAGCGGGAGTCTCCTACAATGAGCAGTTCTTC. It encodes CASSLAGVSYNEQFF.

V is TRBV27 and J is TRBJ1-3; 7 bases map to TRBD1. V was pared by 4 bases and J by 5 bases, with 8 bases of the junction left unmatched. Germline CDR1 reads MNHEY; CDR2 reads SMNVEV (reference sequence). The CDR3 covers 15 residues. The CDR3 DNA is TGTGCCAGCAGTTCGATCCTGACAGGGCGAAACACCATATATTTT. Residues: CASSSILTGRNTIYF.

The CDR3 reads CASSNGQGWSGELFF. The CDR3 DNA reads as TGTGCCAGCAGTAACGGACAGGGTTGGTCCGGGGAGCTGTTTTTT. The genes are TRBV6-5 and TRBJ2-2; 8 bases align to TRBD1. CDR1 and CDR2 from the germline V gene are MNHEY and SVGAGI. V lost 5 bases, J lost 6 bases, and 8 bases stayed unmatched. The CDR3 has 15 residues.

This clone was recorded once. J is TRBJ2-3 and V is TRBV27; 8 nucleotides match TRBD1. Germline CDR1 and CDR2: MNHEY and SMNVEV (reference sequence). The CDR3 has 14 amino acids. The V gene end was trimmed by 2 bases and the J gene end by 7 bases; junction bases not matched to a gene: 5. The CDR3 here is CASSLAGGAYTQYF. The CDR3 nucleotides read TGTGCCAGCAGTTTAGCAGGGGGCGCCTATACGCAGTATTTT.

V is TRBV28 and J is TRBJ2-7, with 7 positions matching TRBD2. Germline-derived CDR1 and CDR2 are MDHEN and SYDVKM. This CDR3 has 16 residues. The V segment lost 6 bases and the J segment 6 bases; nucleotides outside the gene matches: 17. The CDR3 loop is CASRGHPTGGSREQYF. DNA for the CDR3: TGTGCCAGCAGGGGTCACCCTACGGGCGGGAGCCGCGAGCAGTACTTC.

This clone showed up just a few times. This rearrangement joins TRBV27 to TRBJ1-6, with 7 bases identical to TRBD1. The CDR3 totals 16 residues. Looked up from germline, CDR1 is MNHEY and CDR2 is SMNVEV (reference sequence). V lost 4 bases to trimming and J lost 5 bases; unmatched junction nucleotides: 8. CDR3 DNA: TGTGCCAGCAGTTCCCACAGGGGAAGGAATAATTCACCCCTCCACTTT. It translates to CASSSHRGRNNSPLHF.

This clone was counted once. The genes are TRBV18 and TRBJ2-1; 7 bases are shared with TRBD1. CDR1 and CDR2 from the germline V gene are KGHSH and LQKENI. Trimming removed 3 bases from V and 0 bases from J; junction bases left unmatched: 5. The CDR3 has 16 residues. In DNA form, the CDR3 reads TGTGCCAGCTCACCGCTACAGGGGAGCTCCTACAATGAGCAGTTCTTC. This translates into CASSPLQGSSYNEQFF.

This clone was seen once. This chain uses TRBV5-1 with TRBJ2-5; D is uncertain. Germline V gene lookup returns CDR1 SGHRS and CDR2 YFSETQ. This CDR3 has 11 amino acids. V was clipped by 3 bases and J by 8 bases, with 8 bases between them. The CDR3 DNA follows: TGCGCCAGCAGCTGGAGTAGTACCCAGTACTTC. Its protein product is CASSWSSTQYF.

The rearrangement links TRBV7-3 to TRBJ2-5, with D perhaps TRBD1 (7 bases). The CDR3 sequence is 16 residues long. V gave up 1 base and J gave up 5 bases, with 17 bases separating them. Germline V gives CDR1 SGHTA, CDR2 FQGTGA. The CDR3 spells CASSLMARGALETQYF. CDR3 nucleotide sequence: TGTGCCAGCAGCTTAATGGCCAGGGGGGCGTTGGAGACCCAGTACTTC. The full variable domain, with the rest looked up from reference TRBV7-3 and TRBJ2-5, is GAGVSQTPSNKVTEKGKYVELRCDPISGHTALYWYRQSLGQGPEFLIYFQGTGAADDSGLPNDRFFAVRPEGSVSTLKIQRTERGDSAVYLCASSLMARGALETQYFGPGTRLLVL.

CDR3 DNA sequence: TGTGCCAGCAGCCCGGGGACTGGGGTTACCTACGAGCAGTACTTC. Translating it yields CASSPGTGVTYEQYF. The V and J genes are TRBV6-6 and TRBJ2-5; D is possibly TRBD2 (6 bases). Matching the DNA end better, TRBJ2-7 makes the J call doubtful. CDR1 and CDR2 (germline): MNHNY, SVGAGI (reference sequence). CDR3 length: 15 residues.